The source of this TCR beta chain is a study of T-cell reconstitution after alpha-beta-depleted transplantation in children. Broader study findings: Reportedly, only several hundred clones from non-depleted graft cells drove alpha-beta T-cell counts at about two months. Day-60 TCRbeta diversity that was high in some patients was derived from surviving recipient T cells and thymic progenitors. Diversity and T-cell counts at one year after transplant derived mostly from new T cells.

The V gene end was trimmed by 1 base and the J gene end by 4 bases; junction bases not matched to a gene: 9. Germline loops: CDR1 LNHNV, CDR2 YYDKDF (reference sequence). CDR3 length: 18 residues. This clonotype was counted only a few times. As yet, its antigen is unknown. Library preparation (for TCRbeta) was performed with unique molecular identifiers. TCRdb re-derived calls from the PCR reads in MiXCR, one entry per CDR3 protein. The sample holds about 250,000 distinct CDR3 sequences; 24% are singletons and the top ten take more than 4.5%. This chain connects TRBV15 to TRBJ2-1; TRBD2 matches at 11 bases. The source is a female patient aged 2-15 years who had a stem cell transplant for congenital amegakaryocytic thrombocytopenia, so the T cells may come from the graft donor. The material sequenced was PBMCs, mostly from graft donor cells, taken 360 days after TCRalphabeta/CD19-depleted stem cell transplant. As DNA, the CDR3 is TGTGCCACCAGCAGAGTCTGGGGGACTAGCGGAGATTACAATGAGCAGTTCTTC. It yields the protein CATSRVWGTSGDYNEQFF. Variable domain in full (rest from reference TRBV15 and TRBJ2-1): DAMVIQNPRYQVTQFGKPVTLSCSQTLNHNVMYWYQQKSSQAPKLLFHYYDKDFNNEADTPDNFQSRRPNTSFCFLDIRSPGLGDTAMYLCATSRVWGTSGDYNEQFFGPGTRLTVL.